This TCR beta chain was profiled in a study of beta chain features in type 1 diabetes. Sorted populations all exceeded 95% purity. Study-wide points: When VDJ junctions were examined, type 1 diabetes patients showed fewer insertions and more deletions.

Reverse transcribing all isolated RNA meant expressed TCRB transcripts were sequenced. Some clones are missing from TCRdb's copy, which holds only in-frame ones; the method was immunoSEQ multiplex PCR. The table lists about 470,000 clones, roughly 30% of them singletons. For this clone: Antigen unknown.

V shed 3 bases, J shed 3 bases, and the junction held 9 bases outside the gene matches. This CDR3 has 16 amino acids. This chain joins TRBV23-1 and TRBJ2-7; 9 nucleotides align to TRBD1. Being an ORF, TRBV23-1 has a function that is uncertain. Input material: naive CD4+ T cells from blood. The sequence derives from a man between 18 and 35 years old in good health. The CDR3 loop reads CASSHCDRGAIYEQYF. CDR3 in DNA: TGCGCCAGCAGTCACTGCGACAGGGGGGCAATCTACGAGCAGTACTTC.